The 24 T cell receptor beta chains reported below all come from one sample, sequenced in a study of cytomegalovirus exposure and HLA in healthy donors. The PCR had 60 Vbeta and 13 Jbeta primers. Sequencing used immunoSEQ multiplex PCR; TCRdb keeps in-frame clones, though not all of them. In the table there are 110,000 to 150,000 clones, roughly 80% of which are singletons. The sequenced sample consisted of PBMCs. The receptors come from a woman in her 40s in good health and CMV-seropositive.

J is TRBJ2-7 and V is TRBV7-2; D remains unclear. V lost 3 bases and J 0 bases, leaving 9 bases between the germline ends. Germline CDR1 reads SGHTA; CDR2 reads FQGNSA. The CDR3 length is 14 residues. The CDR3 region has the DNA TGTGCCAGCAGCTTGTATGCCAGCTCCTACGAGCAGTACTTC. Translating gives CASSLYASSYEQYF.

This sequence joins TRBV4-1 and TRBJ1-2, with D tentatively TRBD1 (6 bases). The germline V gene encodes CDR1 MGHRA and CDR2 YSYEKL. The V and J ends lost 1 base and 6 bases respectively, with 15 bases between them. This CDR3 is 15 amino acids long. The CDR3 nucleotides read TGCGCCAGCAGCCAAGTTAACAGGGAGTGGGATGGCTACACCTTC. Protein product: CASSQVNREWDGYTF.

V usage is TRBV27 and J usage is TRBJ1-4; a possible D gene is TRBD1 (5 bases). Per the germline V gene, CDR1 is MNHEY and CDR2 is SMNVEV (reference sequence). This CDR3 comprises 16 residues. V lost 5 bases and J 0 bases, leaving 13 bases between the germline ends. The CDR3 loop reads CASSLIPGATNEKLFF. Here the CDR3 DNA reads TGTGCCAGCAGTCTTATCCCGGGGGCAACTAATGAAAAACTGTTTTTT.

This chain uses TRBV27 with TRBJ1-2; 10 nucleotides agree with TRBD1. CDR3 length: 14 amino acids. V lost 6 bases, J lost 6 bases, and 7 bases stayed unmatched. CDR1 is MNHEY and CDR2 is SMNVEV in the germline V gene (reference sequence). CDR3 protein: CASRTLDRGHGYTF. CDR3 sequence (DNA): TGTGCCAGCAGGACATTAGACAGGGGGCATGGCTACACCTTC.

The chain recombines TRBV4-1 with TRBJ1-4; D is possibly TRBD1 (6 bases). The CDR3 is 15 residues long. V dropped 2 bases and J dropped 4 bases, with 11 bases sitting between them. The germline V gene has CDR1 MGHRA and CDR2 YSYEKL. Here the CDR3 DNA reads TGCGCCAGCAGCCAACTACAGGGAAATAATGAAAAACTGTTTTTT. Translated, it gives CASSQLQGNNEKLFF.

CDR3 loop: CASSVATPSEGYTF. Here the CDR3 DNA reads TGTGCCAGCAGTGTGGCAACACCGTCTGAAGGCTACACCTTC. The chain has TRBV2 and TRBJ1-2; D unclear. V lost 4 bases and J lost 8, with 17 bases in between. The CDR3 totals 14 residues. The V gene's germline CDR1 is SNHLY and CDR2 FYNNEI.

The chain links TRBV25-1 to TRBJ2-7; D is unresolved. There are 11 residues in the CDR3. Trimming took 3 bases from V and 4 from J, leaving 4 bases between them. Germline values: CDR1 MGHDK, CDR2 SYGVNS. The CDR3 here is CASSDRYEQYF. CDR3 nucleotide sequence: TGTGCCAGCAGTGACAGGTACGAGCAGTACTTC.

V is TRBV6-6 and J is TRBJ1-2; D call uncertain. Trimming removed 6 bases at V and 5 bases at J, with 19 bases between. Germline V gene lookup returns CDR1 MNHNY and CDR2 SVGAGI (reference sequence). The CDR3 sequence is 15 residues long. In DNA, the CDR3 is TGTGCCAGCAGCAATGACACGCTCTTAGATTATGGCTACACCTTC. It specifies CASSNDTLLDYGYTF.

This clone appeared a single time. This chain links TRBV18 with TRBJ2-3, with 10 bases fitting TRBD2. J gave up 1 base and V 0 bases, and 1 base lay outside the gene matches. The length of the CDR3 is 16 residues. Germline CDR1 and CDR2: KGHSH and LQKENI. CDR3 coding DNA: TGTGCCAGCTCACCACCAAGCGGGGGGGGCACAGATACGCAGTATTTT. This translates into CASSPPSGGGTDTQYF.

V and J are TRBV6-1 and TRBJ1-5, with 7 bases aligning to TRBD1. CDR3 length: 14 residues. The trim removed 4 bases at V and 8 bases at J, leaving 8 bases unmatched. Germline V gene data show CDR1 as MNHNS and CDR2 as SASEGT. The DNA for the CDR3 is TGTGCCAGCAGTGTGACAGGGCTAGGAGAGCCCCAGCATTTT. Translation: CASSVTGLGEPQHF.

A note on this clone: At one boundary the junction diverges from the germline segment, which might be a read error. V and J are TRBV5-1 and TRBJ2-5; 12 nucleotides agree with TRBD2. Germline-derived CDR1 and CDR2 are SGHRS and YFSETQ. The CDR3 totals 16 residues. CDR3 sequence (DNA): TGCGCCAGCGGCTTGACTAGCGGGAGACCAGAGGAGACCCAGTACTTC. Translated, it gives CASGLTSGRPEETQYF.

The chain joins TRBV7-8 to TRBJ2-7, with 7 positions matching TRBD2. Germline V gene sequence: CDR1 SGHVS, CDR2 FQNEAQ. The CDR3 has 14 residues. Unmatched junction bases numbered 1, after V lost 1 base and J lost 1 base. As DNA, the CDR3 is TGTGCCAGCAGCTTAGGGACTAGTTCCTACGAGCAGTACTTC. Amino acids: CASSLGTSSYEQYF.

This chain joins TRBV6-6 and TRBJ1-6; D is uncertain. CDR1 and CDR2 from the germline V gene are MNHNY and SVGAGI (reference sequence). This CDR3 region has 15 residues. V lost 0 bases, J lost 6 bases, and 9 bases lay in between. CDR3 bases: TGTGCCAGCAGTTACTCTATGGGAGTTAATTCACCCCTCCACTTT. Translated, it gives CASSYSMGVNSPLHF.

The J gene is TRBJ2-1, the V gene TRBV2, with 7 positions matching TRBD2. Trimming cost V 1 base and J 0 bases; bases outside gene matches: 6. The germline CDR1 and CDR2 sequences are SNHLY and FYNNEI. The CDR3 length is 17 residues. This chain's CDR3 is CASSEGEAGSSYNEQFF. The CDR3 DNA sequence: TGTGCCAGCAGTGAAGGGGAAGCGGGAAGCTCCTACAATGAGCAGTTCTTC.

Details on this clone: One end of the junction is discordant with germline, which a read error may explain. This chain connects TRBV7-7 to TRBJ2-5; 8 bases agree with TRBD1. Germline V gene lookup returns CDR1 SSHAT and CDR2 FNYEAQ (reference sequence). The CDR3 has 14 amino acids. The CDR3 nucleotides are TGTGCTAGCAGCCCAGGGGGCGGCCAAGAGACCCAGTACTTC. This encodes CASSPGGGQETQYF.

The chain carries TRBV7-2 and TRBJ1-5, with TRBD1 identical over 9 bases. Per germline, CDR1 SGHTA and CDR2 FQGNSA. V lost 5 bases, J lost 9 bases, and 11 bases stayed unmatched. CDR3 length equals 15 residues. The CDR3 DNA follows: TGTGCCAGCAGCACGGGGGGGGACAGGGATCGGCCCCAGCATTTT. This codes for CASSTGGDRDRPQHF. Together with reference TRBV7-2 and TRBJ1-5, the CDR3 gives the full variable domain: GAGVSQSPSNKVTEKGKDVELRCDPISGHTALYWYRQSLGQGLEFLIYFQGNSAPDKSGLPSDRFSAERTGGSVSTLTIQRTQQEDSAVYLCASSTGGDRDRPQHFGDGTRLSIL.

The gene calls are TRBV14 and TRBJ2-7; D perhaps matches TRBD2 (6 bases). Germline lookup yields CDR1 SGHDN and CDR2 FVKESK. V gave up 2 bases and J gave up 3 bases, with 17 bases separating them. The CDR3 consists of 16 residues. The CDR3 reads CASSQLAGRRIYEQYF. The CDR3 region has the DNA TGTGCCAGCAGCCAATTGGCGGGGCGGAGAATCTACGAGCAGTACTTC.

The rearrangement links TRBV7-9 to TRBJ2-5, with 12 nucleotides matching TRBD2. The CDR3 is 15 residues long. CDR1 and CDR2 (germline): SEHNR, FQNEAQ (reference sequence). V trimming: 5 bases; J trimming: 4 bases; junction bases outside the gene matches: 5. The CDR3 here is CASSPSGGASETQYF. The CDR3 DNA sequence: TGTGCCAGCAGCCCTAGCGGGGGGGCCTCAGAGACCCAGTACTTC.

This rearrangement joins TRBV5-4 to TRBJ1-3; perhaps TRBD1 as D (6 bases). Germline loops: CDR1 SGHNT, CDR2 YYREEE (reference sequence). The CDR3 extends over 15 amino acids. V lost 5 bases, J lost 3 bases, and 15 bases lay in between. The DNA of the CDR3 is TGTGCCAGCAGGAGGATGGACAGCAATGGAAACACCATATATTTT. It specifies CASRRMDSNGNTIYF.

The CDR3 DNA reads TGCGCCAGCAGCGATACTCGCGGCACAGATACGCAGTATTTT. Its protein is CASSDTRGTDTQYF. The chain carries TRBV5-1 and TRBJ2-3; D gene ambiguous. Germline CDR1 SGHRS, CDR2 YFSETQ. Trimming removed 4 bases at V and 1 base at J, with 10 bases between. The CDR3 loop spans 14 amino acids.

The chain recombines TRBV4-3 with TRBJ2-5; D remains unclear. TRBJ2-7 matches the DNA end more closely, so the J call is doubtful. The CDR3 is 14 amino acids. Germline values: CDR1 LGHNA, CDR2 YSLEER. CDR3 loop: CASSQVAATYEQYF. In DNA, the CDR3 is TGCGCCAGCAGCCAAGTTGCGGCTACCTACGAGCAGTACTTC.

J is TRBJ1-5 and V is TRBV30, with D possibly TRBD1 on 6 matching bases. The CDR3 is made up of 14 amino acids. The germline V gene encodes CDR1 GTSNPN and CDR2 SVGIG (reference sequence). With 2 bases removed from V and 5 bases from J, the gap between germline ends came to 13 bases. The CDR3 is CAWSPWGLDQPQHF. CDR3 DNA: TGTGCCTGGAGTCCTTGGGGGCTCGATCAGCCCCAGCATTTT.

The J gene is TRBJ1-6, the V gene TRBV7-2; D may be TRBD1 (5 bases). The germline CDR1 and CDR2 sequences are SGHTA and FQGNSA. This CDR3 is built from 15 residues. V shed 3 bases and J shed 4 bases, with 10 bases lying between them. The CDR3 here is CASSLETAYNSPLHF. The DNA of the CDR3 is TGTGCCAGCAGCTTGGAGACAGCTTATAATTCACCCCTCCACTTT.

Worth noting for this clone: The sample holds other DNA sequences that translate to the same CDR3. The genes are TRBV7-2 and TRBJ2-7; TRBD1 is a possible D gene (5 bases). Trimming removed 1 base from V and 0 bases from J, with 13 bases in between. The germline V gene encodes CDR1 SGHTA and CDR2 FQGNSA. This CDR3 comprises 16 residues. CDR3: CASSLVWGRDSYEQYF. CDR3 in DNA: TGTGCCAGCAGCTTAGTCTGGGGCAGGGACTCCTACGAGCAGTACTTC.